The rows below give T cell receptor beta chains drawn from one sample of a study of beta chain features in type 1 diabetes. The repertoire was sequenced with immunoSEQ multiplex PCR; TCRdb's copy has only in-frame clones and lacks some. The sample includes approximately 400,000 clones, approximately 16% seen only once; the top ten take 0.019%. The source material was naive CD4+ T cells from blood. The receptors were gathered from a young woman in good health. Both conserved end residues are part of each CDR3. Each record gives: D gene, clone size, CDR3 length, V gene, J gene, CDR3 protein, CDR3 DNA. A D gene is named only where the DNA matches it firmly. Clone size is shown for a subset of rows, as once, few, many or a class of expanded clone.

TRBD1	-	13	TRBV29-1	TRBJ2-7	CSVNRQGLNEQYF	TGCAGCGTTAATCGACAGGGTCTCAACGAGCAGTACTTC
TRBD1	few	17	TRBV30	TRBJ1-1	CAWSPVDRARWNTEAFF	TGTGCCTGGAGTCCTGTCGACAGGGCAAGATGGAACACTGAAGCTTTCTTT
TRBD1	-	14	TRBV28	TRBJ1-2	CASSHHPDRTGYTF	TGTGCCAGCAGCCATCATCCGGACAGGACAGGATACACCTTC
-	-	13	TRBV15	TRBJ2-5	CATSRDAEETQYF	TGTGCCACCAGCAGAGATGCGGAAGAGACCCAGTACTTC
TRBD2	-	14	TRBV19	TRBJ2-3	CASGRGGSTDTQYF	TGTGCCAGTGGGAGGGGCGGTAGCACAGATACGCAGTATTTT
-	-	11	TRBV7-2	TRBJ2-7	CASSRHNEQYF	TGTGCCAGCAGCCGACACAACGAGCAGTACTTC
-	-	16	TRBV4-1	TRBJ2-5	CASSPNRRTVQETQYF	TGCGCCAGCAGCCCAAACAGGAGAACCGTCCAAGAGACCCAGTACTTC
TRBD2	-	15	TRBV9	TRBJ2-2	CASSAVGLAGGSVFF	TGTGCCAGCAGCGCCGTGGGACTAGCGGGAGGGTCGGTGTTTTTT
TRBD2	few	15	TRBV6-5	TRBJ2-1	CASSSLAGGPNEQFF	TGTGCCAGCAGTTCACTAGCGGGAGGGCCTAATGAGCAGTTCTTC
TRBD2	few	17	TRBV7-9	TRBJ2-6	CAISPGLAASGANVLTF	TGTGCCATCAGCCCGGGACTAGCGGCCTCTGGGGCCAACGTCCTGACTTTC
-	-	13	TRBV4-2	TRBJ2-1	CASSPRYQYEQFF	TGTGCCAGCAGCCCTAGATACCAGTATGAGCAGTTCTTC
TRBD1	few	15	TRBV29-1	TRBJ2-2	CSVGIDRGVTGELFF	TGCAGCGTCGGGATTGACAGGGGGGTCACCGGGGAGCTGTTTTTT
-	-	18	TRBV15	TRBJ2-2	CATRPSLGTGVWTGELFF	TGTGCCACCAGGCCATCCTTGGGAACGGGAGTATGGACCGGGGAGCTGTTTTTT
TRBD2	few	17	TRBV5-1	TRBJ2-1	CASSPYVGTSGYNEQFF	TGCGCCAGCAGCCCGTACGTCGGGACTAGCGGATACAATGAGCAGTTCTTC
TRBD1	-	15	TRBV18	TRBJ1-2	CASSLAGQGNYGYTF	TGTGCCAGCTCACTCGCGGGACAGGGGAACTATGGCTACACCTTC
-	-	16	TRBV9	TRBJ2-3	CASSVVGQGGLDTQYF	TGTGCCAGCAGCGTAGTGGGGCAGGGGGGCCTAGATACGCAGTATTTT